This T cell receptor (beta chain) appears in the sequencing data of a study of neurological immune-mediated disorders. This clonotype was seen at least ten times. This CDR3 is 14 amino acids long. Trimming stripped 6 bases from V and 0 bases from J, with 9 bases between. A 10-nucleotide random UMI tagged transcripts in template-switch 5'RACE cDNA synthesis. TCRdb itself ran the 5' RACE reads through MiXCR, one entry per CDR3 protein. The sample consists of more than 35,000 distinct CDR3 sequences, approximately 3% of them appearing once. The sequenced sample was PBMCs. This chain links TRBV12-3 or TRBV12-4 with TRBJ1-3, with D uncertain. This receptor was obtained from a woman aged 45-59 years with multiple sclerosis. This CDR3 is CASRWSRSGNTIYF. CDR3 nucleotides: TGTGCCAGCAGGTGGTCGCGCTCTGGAAACACCATATATTTT.